This T cell receptor (beta chain) was captured by sequencing in a study of blood T cell repertoires in COVID-19 (dated by TCRdb to 2019 to 2021). About the investigation overall: The collaborator samples originated in the United States, Italy and Spain and spanned the acute and convalescent phases of COVID-19. The material from the prospective study consisted of cDNA or gDNA derived from T cells, B-cell-depleted T cells, or PBMCs. Where available, HLA class I and class II types were obtained from metadata supplied by the sample provider rather than from assay-based typing. The repertoires were released in a freely available public database intended as a resource for research on the immune response to SARS-CoV-2. Samples were obtained from the ongoing ImmuneRACE study (first 160 participants) and from 1,254 subjects provided by 6 global collaborators. Deeply sampled blood TCRbeta repertoires from subjects exposed to, actively infected with, or recovered from COVID-19 were included in the dataset. Nearly every sample came with metadata listing a de-identified subject ID, COVID-19 status, age in years and sex.

Whole blood was collected in K2EDTA tubes by collaborating institutions according to the institutions' own protocols. For TCRbeta analysis, collaborator samples were shipped as frozen whole blood, as isolated PBMCs, or as DNA extracted from either sample type. For this clone: The antigen it recognizes is unknown. Within one base of it there is no much larger clone, and no base qualities were kept.

Taken from cysteine to phenylalanine, the CDR3 has 17 residues. Here the CDR3 DNA is all that survives: 51 bases in frame from base 1. CDR1 and CDR2 were assigned from the germline V gene (reference sequence) as DFQATT and SNEGSKA. Trimming removed 3 bases from V and 0 bases from J; the gene matches leave 11 bases unexplained. The immunoSEQ Assay, a bias-controlled multiplex PCR, was used to amplify TCRbeta CDR3 regions from genomic DNA. In the original analysis: Nucleated cell counts per sample were estimated from amplification of reference gene primers within the assay. Sequence reads were collapsed and filtered to measure the absolute abundance of every unique TCRbeta CDR3 rearrangement. For each sample, productive Simpson clonality was calculated as the square root of Simpson's diversity index over productive rearrangements. Not all clones reach the TCRdb copy of this immuneACCESS table, which keeps in-frame sequences only. Checked studies attribute under half of the gap to unresolved V genes and leave the rest unexplained. Clone size and V and J calls were adopted from that table, with D and trimming inferred from the DNA. The sample yields about 64,000 clones; 80% to 90% were counted once. The ten top clones hold roughly 5.6% of the sample.

General conclusions and limits of the study: How much clinical and demographic metadata was included differed by source and by participant, and the metadata was provided uncurated.

This TCR was sampled from a woman aged 60-75 years with acute or convalescent COVID-19. This sequence uses TRBV20-1 and TRBJ2-3, with 8 central nucleotides matching TRBD1. Sequencing input: peripheral blood. The CDR3 region has the sequence CSASPRAGTGSTDTQYF. The base sequence is TGCAGTGCTAGTCCTCGAGCCGGGACAGGAAGCACAGATACGCAGTATTTT.